Following are 18 T cell receptor beta chains from one sample sequenced in a study of blood T cell repertoires in COVID-19. Sequencing used immunoSEQ multiplex PCR; TCRdb keeps in-frame clones, though not all of them. The sample lists roughly 200,000 clones; more than 75% were seen once. Sequencing was done on a sample of peripheral blood. The receptor set was obtained from a man aged 55 to 69 who had recovered from COVID-19.

The genes are TRBV5-1 and TRBJ1-2; D perhaps matches TRBD1 (5 bases). The CDR3 runs to 15 residues. Trimming pared 3 bases from V and 4 bases from J, leaving 16 bases between. CDR1 is SGHRS and CDR2 is YFSETQ in the germline V gene. The CDR3 DNA reads TGCGCCAGCAGCTCCTACGACAGACCCTCCTATGGCTACACCTTC. It translates to CASSSYDRPSYGYTF.

This chain links TRBV6-5 with TRBJ1-4; TRBD1 is a possible D gene (6 bases). This CDR3 has 13 amino acids. Germline lookup yields CDR1 MNHEY and CDR2 SVGAGI. Trimming took 8 bases from V and 7 from J, leaving 14 bases between them. The CDR3 sequence: CASCRTVSEKLFF. Written as DNA, the CDR3 is TGTGCCAGCTGCAGGACAGTCAGTGAAAAACTGTTTTTT.

The rearrangement uses TRBV6-5 and TRBJ1-4; the match to TRBD1 covers 7 bases. CDR1 is MNHEY, CDR2 SVGAGI, per germline. CDR3 size: 15 residues. After removal of 6 bases from V and 8 bases from J, the junction contained 12 bases not matched to a gene. CDR3 residues: CASSRQGAVVEKLFF. The CDR3 DNA sequence: TGTGCCAGCAGCCGACAGGGCGCGGTGGTCGAAAAACTGTTTTTT.

V usage is TRBV15 and J usage is TRBJ1-5; 9 bases are shared with TRBD1. Trimming cost V 4 bases and J 2 bases; bases outside gene matches: 9. The length of the CDR3 is 17 residues. CDR1 is LNHNV, CDR2 YYDKDF, per germline (reference sequence). Here the CDR3 reads CATSIAQGARGNQPQHF. The CDR3 nucleotides read TGTGCCACCAGCATAGCACAGGGGGCTCGTGGCAATCAGCCCCAGCATTTT.

V gene TRBV9 combines with J gene TRBJ2-7; D is uncertain. V was cut by 5 bases and J by 0 bases, with 18 bases left in between. Germline V gene data show CDR1 as SGDLS and CDR2 as YYNGEE. This CDR3 region has 16 residues. CDR3 in amino acids: CASSPNPAVSSYEQYF. The CDR3 DNA sequence: TGTGCCAGCAGTCCTAATCCGGCGGTTAGCTCCTACGAGCAGTACTTC.

The chain recombines TRBV28 with TRBJ1-4, with 8 bases aligning to TRBD1. The germline V gene encodes CDR1 MDHEN and CDR2 SYDVKM. This CDR3 comprises 14 residues. V dropped 6 bases and J dropped 4; count of bases not matched to a gene: 4. The CDR3 nucleotides are TGTGCCAGCAGCTCAGGGGGCCGTAATGAAAAACTGTTTTTT. It translates to CASSSGGRNEKLFF.

V gene TRBV24-1 combines with J gene TRBJ2-2, with 7 bases fitting TRBD2. Per germline, CDR1 KGHDR and CDR2 SFDVKD. V dropped 3 bases and J dropped 2; count of bases not matched to a gene: 5. The length of the CDR3 is 16 residues. The CDR3 region has the DNA TGTGCCACCAGTGATACCCGGGGGGTAAACACCGGGGAGCTGTTTTTT. This encodes CATSDTRGVNTGELFF.

CDR3 loop: CASSAFDRVVGTEAFF. For the CDR3, the DNA is TGTGCCAGCAGCGCCTTTGACAGGGTGGTTGGGACTGAAGCTTTCTTT. This rearrangement joins TRBV9 to TRBJ1-1, with TRBD1 matching over 7 bases. The germline V gene encodes CDR1 SGDLS and CDR2 YYNGEE. V dropped 3 bases and J dropped 5; count of bases not matched to a gene: 13. The CDR3 is 16 amino acids.

The J gene is TRBJ2-5, the V gene TRBV7-6; D may be TRBD1 (6 bases). Deletions cut 3 bases from V and 4 bases from J, with 12 bases between. Germline V gene lookup returns CDR1 SGHVS and CDR2 FNYEAQ. The CDR3 length is 14 residues. The CDR3 is CASSFTGSAETQYF. CDR3 bases: TGTGCCAGCAGCTTTACAGGGTCGGCAGAGACCCAGTACTTC.

As DNA, the CDR3 is TGTGCCACCAGCAGGCCTATCGACAGGGCAACTGAAGCTTTCTTT. Translation gives CATSRPIDRATEAFF. The chain has TRBV15 and TRBJ1-1; 7 bases agree with TRBD1. The length of the CDR3 is 15 residues. Germline CDR1 and CDR2: LNHNV and YYDKDF (reference sequence). The trim removed 3 bases at V and 5 bases at J, leaving 9 bases unmatched. Full variable domain (remainder filled in from reference TRBV15 and TRBJ1-1): DAMVIQNPRYQVTQFGKPVTLSCSQTLNHNVMYWYQQKSSQAPKLLFHYYDKDFNNEADTPDNFQSRRPNTSFCFLDIRSPGLGDTAMYLCATSRPIDRATEAFFGQGTRLTVV.

V usage is TRBV28 and J usage is TRBJ1-4; D unclear. The CDR3 is 13 amino acids. The germline V and J ends were trimmed by 7 bases and 4 bases, with 10 bases remaining between them. In germline, CDR1 is MDHEN, CDR2 SYDVKM. Here the CDR3 reads CASKLSGNEKLFF. In DNA form, the CDR3 reads TGTGCCAGCAAGCTGAGTGGTAATGAAAAACTGTTTTTT.

The table lists this clone with a few counts. J is TRBJ2-7 and V is TRBV7-6; TRBD1 might be the D (7 bases). The germline V gene encodes CDR1 SGHVS and CDR2 FNYEAQ. The CDR3 is 17 residues long. V was trimmed by 1 base and J by 5 bases, leaving 21 bases between them. DNA of the CDR3: TGTGCCAGCAGCTTAGACCCGCCAGGGGGGATGAGGAACGAGCAGTACTTC. Encoded protein: CASSLDPPGGMRNEQYF. The complete variable domain, with remaining parts taken from reference TRBV7-6 and TRBJ2-7, reads GAGVSQSPRYKVTKRGQDVALRCDPISGHVSLYWYRQALGQGPEFLTYFNYEAQQDKSGLPNDRFSAERPEGSISTLTIQRTEQRDSAMYRCASSLDPPGGMRNEQYFGPGTRLTVT.

The sample holds one count of this clone. The genes are TRBV6-4 and TRBJ1-2; D gene unclear. Trimming pared 7 bases from V and 8 bases from J, leaving 11 bases between. The CDR3 contains 11 residues. Germline CDR1 reads MRHNA; CDR2 reads SNTAGT. The CDR3 here is CASTLFVGYTF. CDR3 DNA sequence: TGTGCCAGCACTCTCTTTGTCGGCTACACCTTC.

V usage is TRBV9 and J usage is TRBJ2-7; D not resolved. Germline loops: CDR1 SGDLS, CDR2 YYNGEE. The CDR3 has 14 residues. V lost 4 bases to trimming and J lost 3 bases, with 14 bases between them. Written as DNA, the CDR3 is TGTGCCAGCAGCCCCCGTCAGGTAGTCTACGAGCAGTACTTC. Protein product: CASSPRQVVYEQYF.

The gene calls are TRBV18 and TRBJ1-2, with 7 bases fitting TRBD1. The CDR3 contains 14 residues. The ends lost 2 bases at V and 4 bases at J; junction bases unmatched: 4. Germline V CDR1 and CDR2: KGHSH, LQKENI. CDR3 region: CASSPFSGGYGYTF. The DNA for the CDR3 is TGTGCCAGCTCACCATTTTCAGGGGGCTATGGCTACACCTTC.

The chain carries TRBV5-4 and TRBJ2-3, with a weak D call TRBD1 (6 bases). Trimming removed 2 bases at V and 3 bases at J, with 10 bases between. Germline V gives CDR1 SGHNT, CDR2 YYREEE (reference sequence). This CDR3 contains 14 residues. CDR3 in amino acids: CASSFWGRTDTQYF. Here the CDR3 DNA reads TGTGCCAGCAGCTTCTGGGGGCGAACAGATACGCAGTATTTT.

This rearrangement joins TRBV7-2 to TRBJ1-3; TRBD1 is a possible D gene (5 bases). Trimming cost V 8 bases and J 4 bases, with 15 bases left between them. The germline CDR1 and CDR2 sequences are SGHTA and FQGNSA. The CDR3 loop spans 14 amino acids. Written as DNA, the CDR3 is TGTGCCAGCCGCAGTGGGGCGAGAGGAAACACCATATATTTT. Translation gives CASRSGARGNTIYF.

This clone was seen once. CDR3 sequence: CASSQAYRGEQFF. CDR3 nucleotide sequence: TGTGCCAGCAGCCAAGCTTACCGAGGTGAGCAGTTCTTC. V and J are TRBV14 and TRBJ2-1; unclear D gene. The CDR3 is 13 amino acids. CDR1 is SGHDN, CDR2 FVKESK, per germline. Trimming shortened V by 1 base and J by 9 bases, and 10 bases separated the two germline ends.